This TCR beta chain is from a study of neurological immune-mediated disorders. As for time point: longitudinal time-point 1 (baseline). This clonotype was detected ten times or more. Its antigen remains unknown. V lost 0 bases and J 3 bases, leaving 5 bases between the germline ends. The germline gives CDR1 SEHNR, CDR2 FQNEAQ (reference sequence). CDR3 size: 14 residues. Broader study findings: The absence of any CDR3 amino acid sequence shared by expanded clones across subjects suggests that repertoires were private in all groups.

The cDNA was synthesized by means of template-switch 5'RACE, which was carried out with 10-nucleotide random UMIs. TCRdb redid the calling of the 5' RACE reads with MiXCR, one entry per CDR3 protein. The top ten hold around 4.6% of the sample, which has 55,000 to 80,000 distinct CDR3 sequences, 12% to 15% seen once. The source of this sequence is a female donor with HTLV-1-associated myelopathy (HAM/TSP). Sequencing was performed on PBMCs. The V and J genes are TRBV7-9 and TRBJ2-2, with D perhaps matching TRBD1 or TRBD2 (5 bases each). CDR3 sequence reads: CASSLAGDTGELFF. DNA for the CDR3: TGTGCCAGCAGCTTAGCGGGGGACACCGGGGAGCTGTTTTTT.